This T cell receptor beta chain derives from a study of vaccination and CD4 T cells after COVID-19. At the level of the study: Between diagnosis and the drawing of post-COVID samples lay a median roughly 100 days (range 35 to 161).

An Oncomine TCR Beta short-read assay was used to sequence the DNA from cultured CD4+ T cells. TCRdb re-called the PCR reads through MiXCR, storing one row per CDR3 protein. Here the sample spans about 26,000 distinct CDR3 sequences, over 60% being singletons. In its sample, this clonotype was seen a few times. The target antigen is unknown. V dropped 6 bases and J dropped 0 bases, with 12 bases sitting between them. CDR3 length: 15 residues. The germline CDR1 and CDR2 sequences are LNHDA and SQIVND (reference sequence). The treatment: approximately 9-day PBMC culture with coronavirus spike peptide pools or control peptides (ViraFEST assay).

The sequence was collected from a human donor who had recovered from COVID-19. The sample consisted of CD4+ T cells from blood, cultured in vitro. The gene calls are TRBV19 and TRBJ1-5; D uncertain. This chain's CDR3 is CASRDGRNSNQPQHF. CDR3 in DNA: TGTGCCAGTAGGGACGGGAGGAATAGCAATCAGCCCCAGCATTTT. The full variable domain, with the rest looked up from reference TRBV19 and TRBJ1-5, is DGGITQSPKYLFRKEGQNVTLSCEQNLNHDAMYWYRQDPGQGLRLIYYSQIVNDFQKGDIAEGYSVSREKKESFPLTVTSAQKNPTAFYLCASRDGRNSNQPQHFGDGTRLSIL.